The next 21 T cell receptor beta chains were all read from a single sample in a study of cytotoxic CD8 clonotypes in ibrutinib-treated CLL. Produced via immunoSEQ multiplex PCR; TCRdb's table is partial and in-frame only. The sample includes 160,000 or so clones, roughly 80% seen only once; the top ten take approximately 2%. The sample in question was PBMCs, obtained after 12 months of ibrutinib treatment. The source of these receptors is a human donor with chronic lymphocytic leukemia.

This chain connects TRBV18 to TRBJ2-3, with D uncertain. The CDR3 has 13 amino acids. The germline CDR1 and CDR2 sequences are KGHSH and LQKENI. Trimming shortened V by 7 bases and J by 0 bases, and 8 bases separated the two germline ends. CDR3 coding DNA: TGTGCCAGCTTACCTACTAGCACAGATACGCAGTATTTT. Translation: CASLPTSTDTQYF.

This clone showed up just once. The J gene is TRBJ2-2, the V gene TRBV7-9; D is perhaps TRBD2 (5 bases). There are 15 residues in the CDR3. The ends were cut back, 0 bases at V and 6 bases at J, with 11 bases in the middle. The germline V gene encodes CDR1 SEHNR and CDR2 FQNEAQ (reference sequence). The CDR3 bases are TGTGCCAGCAGCTTAGCGCGGGCCATCCCCGGGGAGCTGTTTTTT. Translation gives CASSLARAIPGELFF.

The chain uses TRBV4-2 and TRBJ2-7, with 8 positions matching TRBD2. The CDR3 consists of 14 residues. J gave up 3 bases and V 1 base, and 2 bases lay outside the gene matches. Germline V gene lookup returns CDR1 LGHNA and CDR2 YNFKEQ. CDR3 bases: TGTGCCAGCAGCCAAGGAGCGGGAGACTACGAGCAGTACTTC. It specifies CASSQGAGDYEQYF.

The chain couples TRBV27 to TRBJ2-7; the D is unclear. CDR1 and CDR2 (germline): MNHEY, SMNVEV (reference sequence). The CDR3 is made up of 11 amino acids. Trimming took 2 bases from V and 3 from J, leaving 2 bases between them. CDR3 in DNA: TGTGCCAGCAGTTTAGTCTACGAGCAGTACTTC. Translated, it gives CASSLVYEQYF.

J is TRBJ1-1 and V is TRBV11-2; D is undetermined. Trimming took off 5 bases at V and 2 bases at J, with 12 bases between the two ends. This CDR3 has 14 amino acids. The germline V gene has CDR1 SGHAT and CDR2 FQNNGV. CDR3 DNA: TGTGCCAGCAGCCCCTATGGACGTAACACTGAAGCTTTCTTT. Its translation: CASSPYGRNTEAFF.

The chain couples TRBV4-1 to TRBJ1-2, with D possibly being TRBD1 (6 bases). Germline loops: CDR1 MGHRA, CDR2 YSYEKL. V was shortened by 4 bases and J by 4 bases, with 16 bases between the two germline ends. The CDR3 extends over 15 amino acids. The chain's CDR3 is CASSPPGDLGYGYTF. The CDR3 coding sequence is TGCGCCAGCAGCCCCCCAGGGGATTTGGGCTATGGCTACACCTTC.

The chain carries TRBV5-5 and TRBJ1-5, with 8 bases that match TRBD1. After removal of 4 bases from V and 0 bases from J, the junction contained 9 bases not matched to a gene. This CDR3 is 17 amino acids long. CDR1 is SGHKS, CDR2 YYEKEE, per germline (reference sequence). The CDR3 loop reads CASSPYGQGDSNQPQHF. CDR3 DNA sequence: TGTGCCAGCAGCCCATACGGACAGGGTGATAGCAATCAGCCCCAGCATTTT.

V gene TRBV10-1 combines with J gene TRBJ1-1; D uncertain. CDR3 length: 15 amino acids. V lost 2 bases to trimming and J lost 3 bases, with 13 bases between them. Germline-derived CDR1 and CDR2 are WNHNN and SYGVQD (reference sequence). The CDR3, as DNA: TGCGCCAGCAGTGAGGGGCGAGGACGGCACACTGAAGCTTTCTTT. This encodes CASSEGRGRHTEAFF.

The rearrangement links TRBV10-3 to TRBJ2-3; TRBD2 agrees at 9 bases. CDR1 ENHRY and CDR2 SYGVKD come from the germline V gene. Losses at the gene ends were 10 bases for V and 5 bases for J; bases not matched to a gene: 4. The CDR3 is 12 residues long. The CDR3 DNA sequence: TGTGCCACGGCGACTAGCGGAGATACGCAGTATTTT. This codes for CATATSGDTQYF.

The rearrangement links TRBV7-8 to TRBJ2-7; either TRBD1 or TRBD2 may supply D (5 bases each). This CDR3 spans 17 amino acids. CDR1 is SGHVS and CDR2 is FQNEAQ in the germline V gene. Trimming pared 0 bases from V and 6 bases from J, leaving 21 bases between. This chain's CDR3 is CASSLAAWDRLRREQYF. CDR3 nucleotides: TGTGCCAGCAGCTTAGCGGCGTGGGACCGTCTTAGGCGCGAGCAGTACTTC. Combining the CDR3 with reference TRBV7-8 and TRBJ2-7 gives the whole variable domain GAGVSQSPRYKVAKRGQDVALRCDPISGHVSLFWYQQALGQGPEFLTYFQNEAQLDKSGLPSDRFFAERPEGSVSTLKIQRTQQEDSAVYLCASSLAAWDRLRREQYFGPGTRLTVT.

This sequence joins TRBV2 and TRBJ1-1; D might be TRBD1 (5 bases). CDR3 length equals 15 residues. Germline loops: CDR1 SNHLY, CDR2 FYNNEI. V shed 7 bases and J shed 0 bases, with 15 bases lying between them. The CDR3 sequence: CASISGGGMNTEAFF. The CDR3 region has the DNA TGTGCCAGCATCTCAGGCGGGGGAATGAACACTGAAGCTTTCTTT. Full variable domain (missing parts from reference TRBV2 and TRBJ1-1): EPEVTQTPSHQVTQMGQEVILRCVPISNHLYFYWYRQILGQKVEFLVSFYNNEISEKSEIFDDQFSVERPDGSNFTLKIRSTKLEDSAMYFCASISGGGMNTEAFFGQGTRLTVV.

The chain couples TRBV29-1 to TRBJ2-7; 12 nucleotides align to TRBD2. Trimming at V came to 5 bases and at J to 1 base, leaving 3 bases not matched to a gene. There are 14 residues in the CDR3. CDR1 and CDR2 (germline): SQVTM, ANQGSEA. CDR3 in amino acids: CSVQTSGGSYEQYF. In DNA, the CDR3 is TGCAGCGTTCAAACTAGCGGGGGGTCCTACGAGCAGTACTTC.

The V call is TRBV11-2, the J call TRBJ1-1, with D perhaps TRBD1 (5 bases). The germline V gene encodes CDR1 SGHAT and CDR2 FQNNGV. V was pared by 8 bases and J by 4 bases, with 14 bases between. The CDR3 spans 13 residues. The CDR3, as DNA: TGTGCCAGCTCCCCGGGGGTTTTCACTGAAGCTTTCTTT. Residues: CASSPGVFTEAFF.

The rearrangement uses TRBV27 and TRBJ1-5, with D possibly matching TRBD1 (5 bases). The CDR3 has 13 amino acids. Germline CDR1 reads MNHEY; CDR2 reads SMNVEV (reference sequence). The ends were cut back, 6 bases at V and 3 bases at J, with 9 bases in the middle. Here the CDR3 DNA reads TGTGCCAGCAGGAGGACACTCAATCAGCCCCAGCATTTT. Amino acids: CASRRTLNQPQHF.

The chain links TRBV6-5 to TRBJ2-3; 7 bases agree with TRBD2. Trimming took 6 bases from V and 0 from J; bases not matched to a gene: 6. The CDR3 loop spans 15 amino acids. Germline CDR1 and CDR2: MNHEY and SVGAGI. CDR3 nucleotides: TGTGCCAGCAGCCTCAGCGGGGTAAGCACAGATACGCAGTATTTT. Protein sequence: CASSLSGVSTDTQYF.

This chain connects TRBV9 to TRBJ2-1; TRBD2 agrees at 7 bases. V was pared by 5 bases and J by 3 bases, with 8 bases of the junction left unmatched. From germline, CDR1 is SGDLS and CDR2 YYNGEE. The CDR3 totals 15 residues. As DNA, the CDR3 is TGTGCCAGCAGTGGAACCGGGACTATCTACAATGAGCAGTTCTTC. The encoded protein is CASSGTGTIYNEQFF.

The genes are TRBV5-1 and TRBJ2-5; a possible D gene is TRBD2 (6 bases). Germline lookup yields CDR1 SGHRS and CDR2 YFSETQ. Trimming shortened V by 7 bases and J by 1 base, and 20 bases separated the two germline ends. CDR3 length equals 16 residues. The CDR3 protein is CASWSSAGPLQETQYF. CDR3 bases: TGCGCCAGCTGGAGCTCGGCGGGGCCCCTCCAAGAGACCCAGTACTTC.

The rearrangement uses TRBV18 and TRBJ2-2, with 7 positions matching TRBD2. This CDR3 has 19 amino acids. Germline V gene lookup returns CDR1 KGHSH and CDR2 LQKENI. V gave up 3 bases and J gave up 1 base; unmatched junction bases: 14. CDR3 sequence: CASSPDLLRVAGNTGELFF. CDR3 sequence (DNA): TGTGCCAGCTCACCGGACTTACTCAGGGTAGCGGGGAACACCGGGGAGCTGTTTTTT.

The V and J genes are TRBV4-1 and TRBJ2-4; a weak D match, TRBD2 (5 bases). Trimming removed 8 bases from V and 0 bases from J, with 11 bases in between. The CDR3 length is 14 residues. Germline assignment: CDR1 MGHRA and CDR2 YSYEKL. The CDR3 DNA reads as TGCGCCAGCGCCGACTACCCAGCCAAAAACATTCAGTACTTC. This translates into CASADYPAKNIQYF.

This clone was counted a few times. The CDR3: CASTRVLGGEETQYF. In DNA form, the CDR3 reads TGTGCCAGCACCAGAGTCCTAGGGGGGGAAGAGACCCAGTACTTC. V gene TRBV7-9 combines with J gene TRBJ2-5; D is perhaps TRBD2 (7 bases). The CDR3 length is 15 residues. Deletions cut 7 bases from V and 3 bases from J, with 18 bases between. CDR1 is SEHNR and CDR2 is FQNEAQ in the germline V gene (reference sequence).

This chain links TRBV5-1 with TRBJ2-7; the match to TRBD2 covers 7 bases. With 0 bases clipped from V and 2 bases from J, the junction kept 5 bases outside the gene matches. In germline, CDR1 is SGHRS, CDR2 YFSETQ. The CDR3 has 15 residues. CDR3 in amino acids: CASSLAAGVPYEQYF. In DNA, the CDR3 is TGCGCCAGCAGCTTGGCCGCGGGGGTCCCCTACGAGCAGTACTTC.